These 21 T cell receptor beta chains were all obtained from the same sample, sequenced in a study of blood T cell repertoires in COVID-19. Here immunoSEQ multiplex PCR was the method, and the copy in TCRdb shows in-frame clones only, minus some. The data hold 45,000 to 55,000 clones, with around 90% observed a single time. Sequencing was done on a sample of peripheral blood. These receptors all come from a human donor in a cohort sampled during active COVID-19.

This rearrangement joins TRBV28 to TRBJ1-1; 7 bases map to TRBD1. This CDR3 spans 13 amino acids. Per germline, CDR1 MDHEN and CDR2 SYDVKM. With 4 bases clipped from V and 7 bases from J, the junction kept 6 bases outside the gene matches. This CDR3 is CASSSGTAYEAFF. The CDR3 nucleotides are TGTGCCAGCAGTTCCGGGACAGCCTATGAAGCTTTCTTT.

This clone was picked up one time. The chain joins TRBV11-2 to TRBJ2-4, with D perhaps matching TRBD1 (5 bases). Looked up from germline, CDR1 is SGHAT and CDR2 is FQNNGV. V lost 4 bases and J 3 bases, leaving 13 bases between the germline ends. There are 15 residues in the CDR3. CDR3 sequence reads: CASSSGHSSKNIQYF. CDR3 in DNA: TGTGCCAGCAGCTCAGGACACTCCAGCAAAAACATTCAGTACTTC.

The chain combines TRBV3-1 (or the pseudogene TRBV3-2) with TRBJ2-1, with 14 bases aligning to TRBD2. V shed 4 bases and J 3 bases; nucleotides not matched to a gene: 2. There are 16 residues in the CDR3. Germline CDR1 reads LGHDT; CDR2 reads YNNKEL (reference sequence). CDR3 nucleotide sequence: TGTGCCAGCAGCCGGACTAGCGGGAGGCTCTACAATGAGCAGTTCTTC. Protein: CASSRTSGRLYNEQFF.

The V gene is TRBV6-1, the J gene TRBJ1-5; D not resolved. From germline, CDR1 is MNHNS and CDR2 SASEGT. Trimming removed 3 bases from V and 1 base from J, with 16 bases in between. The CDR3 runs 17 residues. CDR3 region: CASSEIAGGGSNQPQHF. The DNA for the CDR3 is TGTGCCAGCAGTGAGATAGCGGGAGGAGGGAGCAATCAGCCCCAGCATTTT.

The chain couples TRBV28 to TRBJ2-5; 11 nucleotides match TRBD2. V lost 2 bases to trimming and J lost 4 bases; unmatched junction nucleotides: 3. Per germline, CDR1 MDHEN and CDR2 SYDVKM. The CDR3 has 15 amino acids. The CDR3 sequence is CASSLDLAGGETQYF. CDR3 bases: TGTGCCAGCAGTTTAGACCTAGCGGGAGGAGAGACCCAGTACTTC.

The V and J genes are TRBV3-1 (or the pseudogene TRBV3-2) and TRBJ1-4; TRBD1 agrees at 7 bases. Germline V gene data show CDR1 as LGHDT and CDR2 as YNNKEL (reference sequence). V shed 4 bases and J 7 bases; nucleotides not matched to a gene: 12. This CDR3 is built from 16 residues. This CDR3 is CASSLRTGAGGEKLFF. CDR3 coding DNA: TGTGCCAGCAGCCTGAGGACAGGTGCCGGTGGTGAAAAACTGTTTTTT.

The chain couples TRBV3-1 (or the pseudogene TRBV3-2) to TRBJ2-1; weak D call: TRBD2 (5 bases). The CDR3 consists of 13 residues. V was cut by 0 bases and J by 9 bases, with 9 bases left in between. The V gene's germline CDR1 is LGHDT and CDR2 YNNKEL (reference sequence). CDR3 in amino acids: CASSQDGVGEQFF. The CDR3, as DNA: TGTGCCAGCAGCCAAGACGGGGTGGGTGAGCAGTTCTTC.

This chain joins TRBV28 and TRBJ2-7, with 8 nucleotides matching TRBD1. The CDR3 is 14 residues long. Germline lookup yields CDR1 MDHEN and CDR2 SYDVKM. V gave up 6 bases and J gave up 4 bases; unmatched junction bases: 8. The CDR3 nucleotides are TGTGCCAGCAGAGCTACAGGGGGTGTTTACGAGCAGTACTTC. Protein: CASRATGGVYEQYF.

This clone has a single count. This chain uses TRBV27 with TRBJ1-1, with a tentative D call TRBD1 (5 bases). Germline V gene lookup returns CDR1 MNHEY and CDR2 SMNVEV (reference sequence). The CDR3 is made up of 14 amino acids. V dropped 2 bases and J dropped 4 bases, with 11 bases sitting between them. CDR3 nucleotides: TGTGCCAGCAGTTTACAGGGTGCGATCACTGAAGCTTTCTTT. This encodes CASSLQGAITEAFF.

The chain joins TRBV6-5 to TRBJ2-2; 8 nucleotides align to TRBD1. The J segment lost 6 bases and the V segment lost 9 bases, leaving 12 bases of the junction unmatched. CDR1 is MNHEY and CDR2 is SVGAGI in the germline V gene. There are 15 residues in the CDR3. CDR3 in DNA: TGTGCCAGGGACAGGGCAGGCAAAAACGCCGGGGAGCTGTTTTTT. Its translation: CARDRAGKNAGELFF.

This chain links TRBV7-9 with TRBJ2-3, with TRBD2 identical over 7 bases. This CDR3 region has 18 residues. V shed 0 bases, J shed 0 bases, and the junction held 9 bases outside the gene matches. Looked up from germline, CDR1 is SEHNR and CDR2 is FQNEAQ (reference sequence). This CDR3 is CASSLANLAALSTDTQYF. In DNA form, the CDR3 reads TGTGCCAGCAGCTTAGCGAACCTAGCGGCCCTTAGCACAGATACGCAGTATTTT.

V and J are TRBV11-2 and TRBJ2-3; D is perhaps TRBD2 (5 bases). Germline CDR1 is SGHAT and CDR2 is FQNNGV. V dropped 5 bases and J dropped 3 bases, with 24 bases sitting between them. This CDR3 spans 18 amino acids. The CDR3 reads CASSETFGGRRSTDTQYF. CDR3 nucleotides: TGTGCCAGCAGCGAGACCTTCGGAGGACGCCGGAGTACAGATACGCAGTATTTT. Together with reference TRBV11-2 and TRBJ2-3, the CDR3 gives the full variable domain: EAGVAQSPRYKIIEKRQSVAFWCNPISGHATLYWYQQILGQGPKLLIQFQNNGVVDDSQLPKDRFSAERLKGVDSTLKIQPAKLEDSAVYLCASSETFGGRRSTDTQYFGPGTRLTVL.

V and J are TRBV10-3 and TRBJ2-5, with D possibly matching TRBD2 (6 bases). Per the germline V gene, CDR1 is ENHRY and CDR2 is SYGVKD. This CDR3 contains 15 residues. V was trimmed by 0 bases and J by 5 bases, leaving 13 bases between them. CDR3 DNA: TGTGCCATCAGTGAGTCGACTAGACATGGGGAGACCCAGTACTTC. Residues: CAISESTRHGETQYF.

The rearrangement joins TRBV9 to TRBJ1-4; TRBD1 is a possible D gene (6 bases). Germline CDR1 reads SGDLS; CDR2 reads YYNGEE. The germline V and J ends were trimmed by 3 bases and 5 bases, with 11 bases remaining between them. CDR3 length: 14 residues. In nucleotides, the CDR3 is TGTGCCAGCAGCGGACAGGTTGGAAATGAAAAACTGTTTTTT. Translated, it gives CASSGQVGNEKLFF. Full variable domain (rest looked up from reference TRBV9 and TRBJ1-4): DSGVTQTPKHLITATGQRVTLRCSPRSGDLSVYWYQQSLDQGLQFLIQYYNGEERAKGNILERFSAQQFPDLHSELNLSSLELGDSALYFCASSGQVGNEKLFFGSGTQLSVL.

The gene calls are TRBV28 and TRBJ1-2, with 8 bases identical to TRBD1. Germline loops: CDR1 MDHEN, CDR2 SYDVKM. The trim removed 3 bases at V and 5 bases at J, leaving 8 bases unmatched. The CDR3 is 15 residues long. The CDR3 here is CASSFGQGAIYGYTF. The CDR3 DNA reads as TGTGCCAGCAGTTTTGGGCAGGGGGCCATTTATGGCTACACCTTC.

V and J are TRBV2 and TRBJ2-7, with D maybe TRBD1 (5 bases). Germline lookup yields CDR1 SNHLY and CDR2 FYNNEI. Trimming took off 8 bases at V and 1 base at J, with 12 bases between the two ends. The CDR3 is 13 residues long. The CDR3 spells CASYSTVSYEQYF. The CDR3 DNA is TGTGCCAGCTATTCGACAGTTTCCTACGAGCAGTACTTC.

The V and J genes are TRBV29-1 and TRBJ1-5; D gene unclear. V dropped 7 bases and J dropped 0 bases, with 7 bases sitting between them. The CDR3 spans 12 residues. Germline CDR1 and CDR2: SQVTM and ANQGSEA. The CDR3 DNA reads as TGCAGCGATAAATATAGCAATCAGCCCCAGCATTTT. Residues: CSDKYSNQPQHF. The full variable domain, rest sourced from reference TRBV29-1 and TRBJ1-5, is SAVISQKPSRDICQRGTSLTIQCQVDSQVTMMFWYRQQPGQSLTLIATANQGSEATYESGFVIDKFPISRPNLTFSTLTVSNMSPEDSSIYLCSDKYSNQPQHFGDGTRLSIL.

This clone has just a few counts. The CDR3 bases are TGTGCCAGCAGTTCGGGGGGGCAGAACTATGGCTACACCTTC. Encoded protein: CASSSGGQNYGYTF. The J gene is TRBJ1-2, the V gene TRBV27, with D possibly TRBD1 on 6 matching bases. In germline, CDR1 is MNHEY, CDR2 SMNVEV (reference sequence). Trimming cost V 4 bases and J 2 bases, with 11 bases left between them. This CDR3 is 14 amino acids long.

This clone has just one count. In DNA, the CDR3 is TGTGCCAGCAGCGCCGGGACAGGGAACACTGAAGCTTTCTTT. The encoded protein is CASSAGTGNTEAFF. This sequence joins TRBV5-4 and TRBJ1-1; 8 bases fit TRBD1. V lost 4 bases and J lost 1; bases outside the gene matches: 3. This CDR3 contains 14 residues. Germline V lookup: CDR1 SGHNT, CDR2 YYREEE (reference sequence).

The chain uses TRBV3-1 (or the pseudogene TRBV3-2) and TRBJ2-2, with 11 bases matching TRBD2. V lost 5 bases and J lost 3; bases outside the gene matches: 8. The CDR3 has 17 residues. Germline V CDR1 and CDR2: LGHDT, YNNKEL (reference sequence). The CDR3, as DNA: TGTGCCAGCAGCTCTAGCGGGAGGTTGGGCGACACCGGGGAGCTGTTTTTT. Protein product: CASSSSGRLGDTGELFF.

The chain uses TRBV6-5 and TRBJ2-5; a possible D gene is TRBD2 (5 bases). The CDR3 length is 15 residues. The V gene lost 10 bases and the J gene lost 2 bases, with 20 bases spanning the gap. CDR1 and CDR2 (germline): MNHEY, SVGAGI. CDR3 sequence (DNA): TGTGCCACCAGAGGCGGGTTGAAGGTTCAAGAGACCCAGTACTTC. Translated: CATRGGLKVQETQYF.